The 3 T cell receptor beta chains presented below share a single source sample, sequenced in a study of blood T cells in healthy people across ages. Using a J-beta primer mix together with a sample-barcoded 5' primer, a second PCR was run for about 6 to 12 cycles. One entry per CDR3 protein results from TCRdb running MiXCR on the 5' RACE reads. The data contain approximately 730,000 distinct CDR3 sequences, roughly 41% of them singletons. The specimen was blood. All receptors derive from a woman aged 60 to 75 in good health.

In its sample, this clonotype was seen a few times. The rearrangement uses TRBV5-6 and TRBJ2-2; D may be TRBD2 (6 bases). CDR3 size: 16 residues. Between the trimmed V and J ends, which lost 4 bases and 3 bases, there was a span of 16 bases. Germline CDR1 and CDR2: SGHDT and YYEEEE. This CDR3 is CASSRGRGLDTGELFF. In DNA, the CDR3 is TGTGCCAGCAGCCGAGGGCGGGGATTGGACACCGGGGAGCTGTTTTTT.

The CDR3 nucleotides read TGTGCCAGCAGTCAGACTAGCGGGAGCTCCGGGGAGCTGTTTTTT. It translates to CASSQTSGSSGELFF. This chain connects TRBV6-2 or TRBV6-3 to TRBJ2-2; 12 bases line up with TRBD2. This CDR3 has 15 residues. Germline CDR1 and CDR2: MNHEY and SVGEGT. Germline trimming cut 5 bases from V and 6 bases from J; bases unmatched to any gene: 4.

This clonotype was counted between two and nine times. The chain joins TRBV4-1 to TRBJ1-4, with D possibly being TRBD1 (5 bases). Germline values: CDR1 MGHRA, CDR2 YSYEKL. V lost 0 bases and J 8 bases, leaving 13 bases between the germline ends. The CDR3 extends over 15 amino acids. CDR3 protein: CASSQERGAGEKLFF. The DNA of the CDR3 is TGCGCCAGCAGCCAAGAACGAGGGGCGGGCGAAAAACTGTTTTTT.